This TCR beta chain was obtained from a study of Graves' ophthalmopathy and Graves' hyperthyroidism. Findings and caveats of the study: Appearing in blood as well were most expanded thyroid clonotypes above 0.001 frequency. Ophthalmopathy progression prediction by the model yielded a sensitivity of about 68% and a specificity of less than 75%.

Note on this clonotype: Its antigen remains unidentified.

V was shortened by 1 base and J by 3 bases, with 10 bases between the two germline ends. The germline V gene has CDR1 SGHAT and CDR2 FQNNGV. CDR3 length: 14 residues. The authors amplified TCR beta CDR3 regions from RNA transcripts. Investigators did first-round RT-PCR with HTBI primers, then second-round multiplex PCR. TCRdb analysed the multiplex PCR reads with MiXCR anew, one entry per CDR3 protein. The data hold about 390,000 distinct CDR3 sequences, with approximately 15% observed a single time. Excluded were patients with other autoimmune diseases, uncontrolled infections, pregnancy or lactation. It was from under 13 ml of fresh peripheral blood that the PBMCs came.

Sequencing input: peripheral blood. This rearrangement joins TRBV11-2 to TRBJ2-7; D may correspond to TRBD1 or TRBD2 (6 bases each). The TCR sequence derives from a young woman with stable Graves' hyperthyroidism. The CDR3 region has the DNA TGTGCCAGCAGCTTAGGGGGGGCCTTCTACGAGCAGTACTTC. The encoded protein is CASSLGGAFYEQYF.